This section outlines one T cell receptor (beta chain) sequence together with its context. Its antigen is not known. Germline values: CDR1 SEHNR, CDR2 FQNEAQ (reference sequence). With 6 bases removed from V and 1 base from J, the gap between germline ends came to 10 bases. The CDR3 sequence is 13 residues long. The source of the sample is a study of T cell responses to AZD1222 COVID-19 vaccine. Data came from immunoSEQ multiplex PCR; TCRdb stores just in-frame clones and leaves some out. Of roughly 260,000 clones in the sample, roughly 93% are singletons; the top ten hold around 0.5%. Study results and limitations: CD4 TCRs associated with vaccination spanned spike, dominating at 160-218 and 743-854. Spike-specific TCR breadth rose after two AZD1222 doses, and depth rose as well.

The chain carries TRBV7-9 and TRBJ2-7; no reliable D call. The clonotype originates from an adult in good health. Source: peripheral blood, taken on day 0 of AZD1222 vaccination. Here the CDR3 reads CASRRMGSYEQYF. The CDR3 DNA reads as TGTGCCAGCAGGAGGATGGGGTCCTACGAGCAGTACTTC.